This T cell receptor (beta chain) was captured in a study of blood T cell repertoires in COVID-19. V was shortened by 0 bases and J by 5 bases, with 4 bases between the two germline ends. Per germline, CDR1 LGHDT and CDR2 YNNKEL (reference sequence). The CDR3 length is 12 residues. Per the original methods: Amplification from reference gene primers served as the basis for estimated nucleated cell counts. Assay used: immunoSEQ multiplex PCR; TCRdb lists only in-frame clones, some missing. The V and J calls and clone size come from that table; D and trimming were worked out from the DNA. The repertoire holds just over 85,000 clones, with nearly 90% as singletons.

V gene TRBV3-1 (or the pseudogene TRBV3-2) combines with J gene TRBJ1-1, with D uncertain. The clonotype originates from a man aged 45-60 years with acute or convalescent COVID-19. The sample consisted of peripheral blood. The CDR3 nucleotides are TGTGCCAGCAGCCAAGAACGGACTGAAGCTTTCTTT. As protein: CASSQERTEAFF.